This T cell receptor (beta chain) is from a study of T cell repertoires in cytomegalovirus infection (dated by TCRdb to about 2019). Background on the whole study: The HLA type of each donor mattered for the analysis, because public TCR beta signatures pointed to carriage of CMV infection along with the matching HLA type. Study-wide conclusions, independent of this receptor: In both this cohort and an independent cohort of 300 to 450 donors, the cumulative frequency of public TCR beta family members distinguished carriers of CMV infection plus the relevant HLA type. The ex vivo response was dominated by HLA-C-restricted CMV-specific TCR beta clonotypes, which also provided the single most frequent clonotype in two of eight donors.

V is pared back by 0 bases and J by 5 bases, with 14 bases lying between the germline termini. The CDR3 starts with the cysteine, ends with the phenylalanine, and has 14 residues. Just the 42-base CDR3 DNA is kept, in frame starting at base 1. CDR1 and CDR2 are read off the germline V gene (reference sequence) as DFQATT and SNEGSKA. This clonotype was seen more than once but under ten times. Its antigen specificity is not known. There are no base qualities to consult, and no much larger clone falls within one base. Sequenced on an Illumina HiSeq 1500. The raw public reads went through TCRdb reprocessing: fastp at Q25, MiXCR clone calling, in-frame beta chains kept. Each entry merges the rows of one CDR3 protein and shows their most common DNA and genes. Here the sample has more than 250,000 distinct CDR3 sequences; roughly 13% occur a single time. In total, the top ten clones hold 8.8% of the sample.

This receptor chain uses TRBV20-1 and TRBJ2-7, and possibly TRBD1, on 6 matching bases. This sequence was found in a human donor in good health (CMV status not recorded). Some clones in this sample may be carry-over from other donors' samples. The sample taken for sequencing was PBMCs. The bases are TGCAGTGCTAGAGATTGGCAGGGGTTGGACGAGCAGTACTTC. This translates into CSARDWQGLDEQYF.